These T cell receptor beta chains were read from a single sample in a study of PD-L1 blockade in urothelial cancer. Assay used: immunoSEQ multiplex PCR; TCRdb lists only in-frame clones, some missing. This sample has roughly 32,000 clones, with approximately 90% found just once. The source was PBMCs, collected around atezolizumab (anti-PD-L1) treatment. The receptors stem from a man at least 80 years old with urothelial cancer. CDR3s include the opening cysteine and the closing phenylalanine or tryptophan. Fields, in order: D gene, J gene, V gene, clone size, CDR3 protein, CDR3 DNA. D genes are given only for firm matches. Clone size, where shown, is once, few, many, or a class for clones that have expanded.

d_gene: TRBD1; j_gene: TRBJ2-3; v_gene: TRBV19; abundance: .; CDR3aa: CASRLQGASTDTQYF; CDR3nt: TGTGCCAGTAGACTACAGGGGGCGAGCACAGATACGCAGTATTTT
d_gene: TRBD1; j_gene: TRBJ1-5; v_gene: TRBV28; abundance: .; CDR3aa: CASSSRDSYSNQPQHF; CDR3nt: TGTGCCAGCAGTTCCCGGGACAGTTATAGCAATCAGCCCCAGCATTTT
d_gene: .; j_gene: TRBJ2-7; v_gene: TRBV27; abundance: .; CDR3aa: CASSLSKGSGYEQYF; CDR3nt: TGTGCCAGCAGTTTATCGAAAGGCTCGGGATACGAGCAGTACTTC
d_gene: TRBD2; j_gene: TRBJ2-1; v_gene: TRBV28; abundance: few; CDR3aa: CASSSDELTSGRTDEQFF; CDR3nt: TGTGCCAGCAGTTCCGACGAACTCACTAGCGGGAGAACCGATGAGCAGTTCTTC
d_gene: TRBD1; j_gene: TRBJ1-5; v_gene: TRBV19; abundance: .; CDR3aa: CASSSMTGSEPQHF; CDR3nt: TGTGCCAGTAGTTCGATGACAGGGTCAGAGCCCCAGCATTTT
d_gene: TRBD1; j_gene: TRBJ1-5; v_gene: TRBV28; abundance: .; CDR3aa: CASPLRGRRQSNQPQHF; CDR3nt: TGTGCCAGCCCCCTCAGGGGGCGTAGACAGAGCAATCAGCCCCAGCATTTT
d_gene: .; j_gene: TRBJ1-1; v_gene: TRBV27; abundance: .; CDR3aa: CASSPRANTEAFF; CDR3nt: TGTGCCAGCAGCCCCAGGGCTAACACTGAAGCTTTCTTT
d_gene: .; j_gene: TRBJ1-3; v_gene: TRBV15; abundance: .; CDR3aa: CATGMGRGNTVYF; CDR3nt: TGTGCCACCGGCATGGGAAGGGGAAACACCGTATATTTT
d_gene: .; j_gene: TRBJ2-6; v_gene: TRBV30; abundance: .; CDR3aa: CAWSRLRGVYSGANVLTF; CDR3nt: TGTGCCTGGAGCCGCCTCAGGGGCGTGTACTCTGGGGCCAACGTCCTGACTTTC
d_gene: TRBD1; j_gene: TRBJ2-2; v_gene: TRBV9; abundance: .; CDR3aa: CASSREGGQGTGELFF; CDR3nt: TGTGCCAGCAGCAGAGAGGGGGGACAGGGGACCGGGGAGCTGTTTTTT
d_gene: TRBD1; j_gene: TRBJ2-7; v_gene: TRBV12-5; abundance: .; CDR3aa: CASGFSPGTGRFEQYF; CDR3nt: TGTGCTAGTGGTTTTTCCCCCGGGACAGGGAGGTTCGAGCAGTACTTC
d_gene: TRBD2; j_gene: TRBJ2-1; v_gene: TRBV18; abundance: once; CDR3aa: CASSPASGYNEQFF; CDR3nt: TGTGCCAGCTCACCCGCTAGCGGTTACAATGAGCAGTTCTTC
d_gene: TRBD2; j_gene: TRBJ2-5; v_gene: TRBV7-2; abundance: .; CDR3aa: CASSRGTRAEETQYF; CDR3nt: TGTGCCAGCAGCCGCGGGACTAGAGCGGAAGAGACCCAGTACTTC
d_gene: .; j_gene: TRBJ1-2; v_gene: TRBV2; abundance: .; CDR3aa: CASSDFSIQVGGYTF; CDR3nt: TGTGCCAGCAGTGATTTCTCGATACAGGTCGGGGGCTACACCTTC
d_gene: .; j_gene: TRBJ2-7; v_gene: TRBV30; abundance: .; CDR3aa: CAWSVRPTGVVTYEQYF; CDR3nt: TGTGCCTGGAGTGTACGCCCCACGGGGGTGGTAACCTACGAGCAGTACTTC
d_gene: .; j_gene: TRBJ2-5; v_gene: TRBV18; abundance: .; CDR3aa: CASSLNRVGETQYF; CDR3nt: TGTGCCAGCTCACTAAACAGGGTAGGGGAGACCCAGTACTTC
d_gene: .; j_gene: TRBJ2-3; v_gene: TRBV6-4; abundance: .; CDR3aa: CASSASGFTDTQYF; CDR3nt: TGTGCCAGCAGTGCGAGCGGTTTCACAGATACGCAGTATTTT
d_gene: .; j_gene: TRBJ1-1; v_gene: TRBV7-9; abundance: .; CDR3aa: CASSLWAGTEAFF; CDR3nt: TGTGCCAGCAGCTTATGGGCTGGGACAGAAGCTTTCTTT
d_gene: .; j_gene: TRBJ2-1; v_gene: TRBV19; abundance: .; CDR3aa: CASSKQRSVNHNEQFF; CDR3nt: TGTGCCAGTAGTAAGCAGAGGAGCGTCAACCACAATGAGCAGTTCTTC
d_gene: .; j_gene: TRBJ2-2; v_gene: TRBV10-3; abundance: .; CDR3aa: CAISDREKDTGELFF; CDR3nt: TGTGCCATCAGTGATCGGGAAAAGGACACCGGGGAGCTGTTTTTT
d_gene: .; j_gene: TRBJ2-1; v_gene: TRBV15; abundance: .; CDR3aa: CATSRLRSSYNEQFF; CDR3nt: TGTGCCACCAGCAGATTGCGGTCCTCCTACAATGAGCAGTTCTTC
d_gene: .; j_gene: TRBJ2-3; v_gene: TRBV5-4; abundance: .; CDR3aa: CAESLQGTDTQYF; CDR3nt: TGTGCCGAATCTTTACAGGGAACAGATACGCAGTATTTT
d_gene: TRBD1; j_gene: TRBJ2-1; v_gene: TRBV6-6; abundance: .; CDR3aa: CASRAGQATYNEQFF; CDR3nt: TGTGCCAGCAGAGCCGGACAGGCGACCTACAATGAGCAGTTCTTC
d_gene: TRBD2; j_gene: TRBJ2-5; v_gene: TRBV2; abundance: .; CDR3aa: CASSERVAGGSETQYF; CDR3nt: TGTGCCAGCAGTGAAAGGGTAGCGGGAGGTTCCGAGACCCAGTACTTC
d_gene: TRBD1; j_gene: TRBJ1-2; v_gene: TRBV27; abundance: .; CDR3aa: CASSLWAGGNYGYTF; CDR3nt: TGTGCCAGCAGTTTATGGGCAGGGGGCAACTATGGCTACACCTTC
d_gene: TRBD2; j_gene: TRBJ2-7; v_gene: TRBV5-6; abundance: few; CDR3aa: CASSLSGSSNEQYF; CDR3nt: TGTGCCAGCAGCCTTAGCGGGAGCAGCAACGAGCAGTACTTC
d_gene: TRBD1; j_gene: TRBJ2-7; v_gene: TRBV15; abundance: once; CDR3aa: CATSSDRGAYEQYF; CDR3nt: TGTGCCACCAGCTCTGACAGGGGGGCCTACGAGCAGTACTTC
d_gene: .; j_gene: TRBJ2-5; v_gene: TRBV18; abundance: .; CDR3aa: CASSPPSVKETQYF; CDR3nt: TGTGCCAGCTCACCACCGTCTGTAAAAGAGACCCAGTACTTC
d_gene: TRBD2; j_gene: TRBJ2-1; v_gene: TRBV2; abundance: few; CDR3aa: CASRGTSVFHNEQFF; CDR3nt: TGTGCCAGCAGGGGGACTAGCGTCTTCCACAATGAGCAGTTCTTC
d_gene: TRBD2; j_gene: TRBJ2-1; v_gene: TRBV2; abundance: .; CDR3aa: CASVRLAGDYNEQFF; CDR3nt: TGTGCCAGCGTCAGACTAGCGGGAGACTACAATGAGCAGTTCTTC
d_gene: .; j_gene: TRBJ2-7; v_gene: TRBV5-6; abundance: .; CDR3aa: CASSLGQNSYEQYF; CDR3nt: TGTGCCAGCAGCTTGGGACAGAACTCCTACGAGCAGTACTTC
d_gene: .; j_gene: TRBJ1-1; v_gene: TRBV21-1; abundance: .; CDR3aa: CASSKVGTGDNTEAFF; CDR3nt: TGTGCCAGCAGCAAAGTCGGGACAGGGGACAACACTGAAGCTTTCTTT
d_gene: TRBD1; j_gene: TRBJ1-5; v_gene: TRBV7-2; abundance: .; CDR3aa: CASSRTGTGNQPQHF; CDR3nt: TGTGCCAGCAGCCGGACAGGGACGGGCAATCAGCCCCAGCATTTT
d_gene: TRBD2; j_gene: TRBJ2-7; v_gene: TRBV27; abundance: once; CDR3aa: CASKKAGGGEQYF; CDR3nt: TGTGCCAGCAAAAAAGCGGGAGGCGGAGAGCAGTACTTC
d_gene: TRBD1; j_gene: TRBJ1-2; v_gene: TRBV10-3; abundance: .; CDR3aa: CAISRDREAYGYTF; CDR3nt: TGTGCCATCTCACGGGACAGGGAAGCCTATGGCTACACCTTC
d_gene: TRBD1; j_gene: TRBJ2-3; v_gene: TRBV30; abundance: few; CDR3aa: CAWSTGARDTQYF; CDR3nt: TGTGCCTGGAGTACAGGGGCGCGAGATACGCAGTATTTT
d_gene: TRBD1; j_gene: TRBJ1-4; v_gene: TRBV6-5; abundance: .; CDR3aa: CAAKPGQGNEKLFF; CDR3nt: TGTGCCGCAAAACCGGGACAGGGAAATGAAAAACTGTTTTTT
d_gene: .; j_gene: TRBJ1-1; v_gene: TRBV6-1; abundance: .; CDR3aa: CASSEARLGRGAEAFF; CDR3nt: TGTGCCAGCAGTGAAGCGCGTCTGGGGCGGGGCGCTGAAGCTTTCTTT
d_gene: .; j_gene: TRBJ2-2; v_gene: TRBV11-2; abundance: .; CDR3aa: CASSLRGPTNTGELFF; CDR3nt: TGTGCCAGCAGCTTGCGGGGCCCTACGAACACCGGGGAGCTGTTTTTT
d_gene: TRBD2; j_gene: TRBJ2-3; v_gene: TRBV5-4; abundance: .; CDR3aa: CASSSFKAGGTDTQYF; CDR3nt: TGTGCCAGCAGCTCCTTCAAAGCGGGAGGGACAGATACGCAGTATTTT
d_gene: .; j_gene: TRBJ1-2; v_gene: TRBV18; abundance: .; CDR3aa: CASSPRTSGYTF; CDR3nt: TGTGCCAGCTCACCTCGCACTTCCGGCTACACCTTC
d_gene: .; j_gene: TRBJ1-2; v_gene: TRBV9; abundance: .; CDR3aa: CASSVAAHTGREGYTF; CDR3nt: TGTGCCAGCAGCGTAGCTGCGCACACAGGGCGAGAAGGCTACACCTTC
d_gene: TRBD2; j_gene: TRBJ2-1; v_gene: TRBV2; abundance: .; CDR3aa: CASSDEAGSLQFF; CDR3nt: TGTGCCAGCAGTGATGAAGCGGGATCTCTCCAGTTCTTC
d_gene: TRBD2; j_gene: TRBJ2-1; v_gene: TRBV7-2; abundance: .; CDR3aa: CASSLAGGALNEQFF; CDR3nt: TGTGCCAGCAGCTTGGCGGGGGGAGCTCTCAATGAGCAGTTCTTC
d_gene: TRBD1; j_gene: TRBJ2-1; v_gene: TRBV7-2; abundance: .; CDR3aa: CASSFKGQGLAYNEQFF; CDR3nt: TGTGCCAGCAGCTTCAAGGGACAGGGTCTCGCCTACAATGAGCAGTTCTTC
d_gene: .; j_gene: TRBJ2-7; v_gene: TRBV30; abundance: .; CDR3aa: CAWSARGYEQYF; CDR3nt: TGTGCCTGGAGTGCGAGGGGGTACGAGCAGTACTTC
d_gene: TRBD1; j_gene: TRBJ2-7; v_gene: TRBV4-2; abundance: .; CDR3aa: CASSPQGGGTYEQYF; CDR3nt: TGTGCCAGCAGCCCCCAAGGGGGCGGTACCTACGAGCAGTACTTC
d_gene: .; j_gene: TRBJ2-5; v_gene: TRBV10-3; abundance: .; CDR3aa: CAISDGPGRTKETQYF; CDR3nt: TGTGCCATCAGTGATGGGCCCGGCAGGACAAAAGAGACCCAGTACTTC
d_gene: .; j_gene: TRBJ2-7; v_gene: TRBV6-1; abundance: .; CDR3aa: CASKGIYEQYF; CDR3nt: TGTGCCAGCAAGGGGATATACGAGCAGTACTTC
d_gene: .; j_gene: TRBJ2-5; v_gene: TRBV12-5; abundance: few; CDR3aa: CASARDIQETQYF; CDR3nt: TGTGCTAGTGCCAGGGACATCCAAGAGACCCAGTACTTC
d_gene: TRBD1; j_gene: TRBJ1-2; v_gene: TRBV6-5; abundance: .; CDR3aa: CASREQGRDRGGYTF; CDR3nt: TGTGCCAGCAGAGAGCAGGGCCGGGACAGAGGGGGCTACACCTTC
d_gene: TRBD1; j_gene: TRBJ2-5; v_gene: TRBV18; abundance: .; CDR3aa: CASSAGTGETQYF; CDR3nt: TGTGCCAGCTCAGCGGGGACAGGGGAGACCCAGTACTTC
d_gene: .; j_gene: TRBJ2-3; v_gene: TRBV16; abundance: .; CDR3aa: CASSPTTELSTDTQYF; CDR3nt: TGTGCCAGCAGCCCTACGACAGAGCTTAGCACAGATACGCAGTATTTT